Presented here are 10 T cell receptor beta chains from one specimen sequenced in a study of OX40 agonist ivuxolimab in advanced cancers. Generated by immunoSEQ multiplex PCR, the TCRdb table keeps only in-frame clones and is missing some. Among 70,000 or so clones listed, 80% were seen once. This material consisted of CD4+ or CD8+ T cells sorted from blood, taken in a trial of the OX40 agonist ivuxolimab. These receptors all come from an adult with an advanced solid tumor such as melanoma, head and neck, liver or kidney cancer.

This chain joins TRBV6-6 and TRBJ1-2; D gene unclear. The CDR3 covers 13 residues. V dropped 8 bases and J dropped 0 bases, with 10 bases sitting between them. Germline values: CDR1 MNHNY, CDR2 SVGAGI (reference sequence). The CDR3 loop is CASLGVANYGYTF. In DNA, the CDR3 is TGTGCCAGCCTTGGTGTAGCTAACTATGGCTACACCTTC.

The genes are TRBV9 and TRBJ1-2; 12 bases agree with TRBD1. V lost 6 bases and J lost 8; bases outside the gene matches: 11. In germline, CDR1 is SGDLS, CDR2 YYNGEE. There are 15 residues in the CDR3. In DNA form, the CDR3 reads TGTGCCAGCACCGATCCTGGGACAGGGGGCTTAGGCTACACCTTC. Translation gives CASTDPGTGGLGYTF.

The chain employs TRBV4-1 and TRBJ2-5; a weak D match, TRBD2 (7 bases). Germline V gene data show CDR1 as MGHRA and CDR2 as YSYEKL. V lost 0 bases, J lost 4 bases, and 15 bases lay in between. The CDR3 spans 16 residues. The CDR3 loop reads CASSQDGAGARETQYF. The CDR3 bases are TGCGCCAGCAGCCAAGATGGCGCGGGGGCCCGAGAGACCCAGTACTTC.

The chain uses TRBV18 and TRBJ2-3; D is undetermined. This CDR3 region has 14 residues. Trimming cost V 0 bases and J 0 bases, with 4 bases left between them. The V gene's germline CDR1 is KGHSH and CDR2 LQKENI. CDR3 region: CASSPPGSTDTQYF. The CDR3 coding sequence is TGTGCCAGCTCACCACCGGGTAGCACAGATACGCAGTATTTT.

The V gene is TRBV5-3, the J gene TRBJ1-2; 9 bases match TRBD1. TRBV5-3 is recorded as an ORF, its role being uncertain. CDR3 size: 14 residues. With 8 bases clipped from V and 0 bases from J, the junction kept 5 bases outside the gene matches. This chain's CDR3 is CASSRQGANYGYTF. The CDR3 coding sequence is TGTGCCAGCAGTCGACAGGGGGCTAACTATGGCTACACCTTC.

The rearrangement uses TRBV2 and TRBJ2-7, with D unresolved. This CDR3 contains 14 residues. Germline V CDR1 and CDR2: SNHLY, FYNNEI. V dropped 8 bases and J dropped 0 bases, with 14 bases sitting between them. CDR3 region: CASEDGQNSYEQYF. CDR3 coding DNA: TGTGCCAGCGAAGATGGGCAAAACTCCTACGAGCAGTACTTC.

This chain uses TRBV11-1 with TRBJ2-1; D not resolved. Germline loops: CDR1 SGHAT, CDR2 FQDESV (reference sequence). V was cut by 5 bases and J by 0 bases, with 11 bases left in between. This CDR3 spans 15 amino acids. The CDR3 bases are TGTGCCAGCAGCCCCCAGGAGAGCTCCTACAATGAGCAGTTCTTC. The encoded protein is CASSPQESSYNEQFF. The entire variable domain, with the rest obtained from reference TRBV11-1 and TRBJ2-1, is as follows: EAEVAQSPRYKITEKSQAVAFWCDPISGHATLYWYRQILGQGPELLVQFQDESVVDDSQLPKDRFSAERLKGVDSTLKIQPAELGDSAMYLCASSPQESSYNEQFFGPGTRLTVL.

The chain links TRBV29-1 to TRBJ1-1; 8 nucleotides align to TRBD1. This CDR3 has 16 amino acids. Losses at the gene ends were 6 bases for V and 0 bases for J; bases not matched to a gene: 12. Germline loops: CDR1 SQVTM, CDR2 ANQGSEA. The DNA for the CDR3 is TGCAGCGTCGGGGACCCGGCAGGGGGCATGAACACTGAAGCTTTCTTT. This sequence encodes CSVGDPAGGMNTEAFF.

This clone was detected only once. V gene TRBV7-6 combines with J gene TRBJ2-3; the match to TRBD1 covers 8 bases. Looked up from germline, CDR1 is SGHVS and CDR2 is FNYEAQ. The junction had 5 bases not matched to a gene; V was cut back by 1 base and J by 2 bases. The CDR3 spans 16 residues. The CDR3 coding sequence is TGTGCCAGCAGCTTAGAGACAGGGGTCTTCACAGATACGCAGTATTTT. This sequence encodes CASSLETGVFTDTQYF.

J is TRBJ2-2 and V is TRBV29-1; D not certain. The CDR3 covers 14 residues. V was clipped by 4 bases and J by 2 bases, with 11 bases between them. Germline CDR1 SQVTM, CDR2 ANQGSEA. Here the CDR3 DNA reads TGCAGCGTTGGCAGCCAGACAAACACCGGGGAGCTGTTTTTT. Protein: CSVGSQTNTGELFF.